This TCR beta chain is drawn from a study of blood T cell repertoires in COVID-19. Turning to the study itself: The United States, Italy and Spain were the sources of the acute and convalescent COVID-19 samples. In each case, the material was cDNA or gDNA derived from T cells, B-cell-depleted T cells, or PBMCs.

The CDR3 is made up of 15 amino acids. The V gene's germline CDR1 is MNHNS and CDR2 SASEGT. V dropped 3 bases and J dropped 2 bases, with 12 bases sitting between them. Only in-frame clones appear in the TCRdb table, and some are missing; sequencing was by immunoSEQ multiplex PCR. The table shows about 58,000 clones, with approximately 89% occurring only once. This clone was found a few times. The specimen sequenced was peripheral blood. The genes are TRBV6-1 and TRBJ2-3, with a possible D match to TRBD2 (6 bases). The sequence came from a human donor in a cohort sampled during active COVID-19. CDR3 sequence reads: CASSEASEPTDTQYF. CDR3 in DNA: TGTGCCAGCAGTGAGGCTAGCGAGCCCACAGATACGCAGTATTTT.